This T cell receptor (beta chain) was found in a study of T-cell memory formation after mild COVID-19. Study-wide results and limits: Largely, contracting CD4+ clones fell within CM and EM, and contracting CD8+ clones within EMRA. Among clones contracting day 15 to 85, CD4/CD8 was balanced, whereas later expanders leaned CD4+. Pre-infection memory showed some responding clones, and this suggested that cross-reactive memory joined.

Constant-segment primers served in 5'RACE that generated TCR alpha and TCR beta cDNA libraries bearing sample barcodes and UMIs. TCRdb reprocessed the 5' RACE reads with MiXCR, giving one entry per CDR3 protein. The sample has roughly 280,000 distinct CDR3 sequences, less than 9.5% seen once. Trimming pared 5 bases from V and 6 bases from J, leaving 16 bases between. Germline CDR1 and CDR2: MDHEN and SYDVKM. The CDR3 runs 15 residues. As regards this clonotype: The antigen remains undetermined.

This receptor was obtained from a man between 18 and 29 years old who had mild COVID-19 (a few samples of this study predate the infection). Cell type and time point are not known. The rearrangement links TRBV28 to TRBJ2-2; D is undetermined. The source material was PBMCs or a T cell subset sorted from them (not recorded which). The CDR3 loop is CASSRVVSLAGELFF. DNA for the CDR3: TGTGCCAGCAGTCGAGTGGTATCGCTCGCCGGGGAGCTGTTTTTT.